This TCR beta chain was retrieved from a study of control samples from healthy donors and cancer patients. Clones were read by immunoSEQ multiplex PCR, and TCRdb kept only the in-frame ones, dropping some. The profile covers roughly 160,000 clones, with approximately 94% appearing a single time and 12% to 15% taken by the ten largest. Germline lookup yields CDR1 LNHDA and CDR2 SQIVND (reference sequence). This CDR3 spans 15 amino acids. The trim removed 8 bases at V and 2 bases at J, leaving 5 bases unmatched. The V gene is TRBV19, the J gene TRBJ2-3; 12 bases are a match to TRBD2. This TCR came from a man in his fifties or sixties with colorectal cancer. The sequenced sample was PBMCs. The CDR3 spells CASRRTSGITDTQYF. The CDR3 coding sequence is TGTGCCAGTCGCCGGACTAGCGGGATCACAGATACGCAGTATTTT.